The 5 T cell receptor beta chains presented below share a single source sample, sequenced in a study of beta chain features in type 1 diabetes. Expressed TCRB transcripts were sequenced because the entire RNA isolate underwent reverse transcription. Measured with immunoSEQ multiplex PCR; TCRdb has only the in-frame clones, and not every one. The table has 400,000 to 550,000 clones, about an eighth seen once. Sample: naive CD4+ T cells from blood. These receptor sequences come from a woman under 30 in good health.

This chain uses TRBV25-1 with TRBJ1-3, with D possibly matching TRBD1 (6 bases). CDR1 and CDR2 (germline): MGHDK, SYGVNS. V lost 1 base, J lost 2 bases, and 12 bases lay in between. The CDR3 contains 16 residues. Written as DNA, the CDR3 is TGTGCCAGCAGTGAATTAAGGGGGGAAACTGGAAACACCATATATTTT. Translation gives CASSELRGETGNTIYF.

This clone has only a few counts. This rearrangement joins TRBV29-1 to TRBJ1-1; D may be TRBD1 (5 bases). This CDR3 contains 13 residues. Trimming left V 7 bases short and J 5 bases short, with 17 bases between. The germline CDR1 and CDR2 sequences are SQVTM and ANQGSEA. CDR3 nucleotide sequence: TGCAGCGCATGCAGGGCGGAGGGAACTGAAGCTTTCTTT. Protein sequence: CSACRAEGTEAFF.

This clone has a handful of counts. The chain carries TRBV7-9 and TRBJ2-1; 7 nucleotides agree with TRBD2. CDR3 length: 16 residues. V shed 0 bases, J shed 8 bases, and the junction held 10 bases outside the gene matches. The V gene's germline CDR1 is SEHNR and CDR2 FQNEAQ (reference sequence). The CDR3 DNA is TGTGCCAGCAGCTTAGCGACGACTAGCTACTCGGATGAGCAGTTCTTC. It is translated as CASSLATTSYSDEQFF.

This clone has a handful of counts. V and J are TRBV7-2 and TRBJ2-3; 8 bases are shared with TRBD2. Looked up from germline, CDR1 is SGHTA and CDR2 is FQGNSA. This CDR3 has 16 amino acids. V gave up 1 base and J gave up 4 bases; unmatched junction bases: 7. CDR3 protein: CASSLDAAGGADTQYF. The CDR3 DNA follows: TGTGCCAGCAGCTTAGATGCCGCGGGGGGCGCAGATACGCAGTATTTT.

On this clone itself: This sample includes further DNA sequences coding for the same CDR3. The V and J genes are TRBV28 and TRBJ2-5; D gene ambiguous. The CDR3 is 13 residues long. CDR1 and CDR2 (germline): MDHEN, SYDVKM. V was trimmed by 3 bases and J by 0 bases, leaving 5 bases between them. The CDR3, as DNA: TGTGCCAGCAGTTTGGGTTACCAAGAGACCCAGTACTTC. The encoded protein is CASSLGYQETQYF.